This entry lists 5 T cell receptor beta chains sequenced from one sample in a study of T-cell memory formation after mild COVID-19. Each CDR3 protein gets one entry after TCRdb re-called the 5' RACE reads with MiXCR. The sample contains 85,000 to 130,000 distinct CDR3 sequences, under 15% of which appear only once. The sequenced material came from PBMCs or a T cell subset sorted from them (not recorded which). The receptors come from an adult woman who had mild COVID-19 (a few samples of this study predate the infection). Cell type and time point are not known.

This clonotype came up a few times. Here the CDR3 DNA reads TGCGCCAGCAGCCAAGGTTTTGCCGCGGACTTCAAGTACTTC. This gives the protein CASSQGFAADFKYF. The chain joins TRBV4-1 to TRBJ2-4; possibly TRBD2 for D (5 bases). V was clipped by 1 base and J by 14 bases, with 18 bases between them. CDR1 MGHRA and CDR2 YSYEKL come from the germline V gene. CDR3 length: 14 amino acids.

The chain uses TRBV12-3 or TRBV12-4 and TRBJ2-3; TRBD1 matches at 7 bases. V shed 3 bases, J shed 2 bases, and the junction held 14 bases outside the gene matches. CDR3 size: 18 residues. The CDR3 region is CASSFLSLDREITDTQYF. CDR3 coding DNA: TGTGCCAGCAGTTTTCTTTCCTTAGACAGGGAAATCACAGATACGCAGTATTTT.

This clonotype was seen a few times. The V and J genes are TRBV29-1 and TRBJ2-1; D gene ambiguous. Trimming stripped 4 bases from V and 8 bases from J, with 15 bases between. The CDR3 totals 13 residues. Germline V gene data show CDR1 as SQVTM and CDR2 as ANQGSEA. The CDR3 DNA reads as TGCAGCGTTGGGACGTCGTTAAGGGATGAGCAGTTCTTC. Translated: CSVGTSLRDEQFF.

In this sample, this clonotype turned up a few times. The V and J genes are TRBV4-3 and TRBJ1-1, with D possibly matching TRBD1 (5 bases). Germline CDR1 LGHNA, CDR2 YSLEER. Trimming removed 0 bases from V and 1 base from J, with 12 bases in between. This CDR3 spans 16 amino acids. In DNA, the CDR3 is TGCGCCAGCAGCCAAGACAGGTTTGGGGGGAACACTGAAGCTTTCTTT. Amino acids: CASSQDRFGGNTEAFF.

The chain recombines TRBV12-3 or TRBV12-4 with TRBJ2-3; perhaps D is TRBD1 or TRBD2 (5 bases each). The length of the CDR3 is 15 residues. V lost 6 bases and J lost 3, with 16 bases in between. Here the CDR3 DNA reads TGTGCCAGCAGCCCTGACGCTGGGGGAACAGATACGCAGTATTTT. It yields the protein CASSPDAGGTDTQYF.